This TCR beta chain was sequenced in a study of blood T cell repertoires in COVID-19. Study details: Samples of COVID-19 (acute and convalescent) were obtained from the United States, Italy and Spain. PBMCs, B-cell-depleted T cells, or T cells were the source of the cDNA or gDNA that made up the material.

This CDR3 contains 17 residues. V was trimmed by 3 bases and J by 5 bases, leaving 20 bases between them. Study processing details: Scientists estimated how many nucleated cells there were by amplifying reference gene primers. Generated by immunoSEQ multiplex PCR, the TCRdb table keeps only in-frame clones and is missing some. V, J and clone size reflect that table, while D and trimming were determined from the DNA. The sample has some 700,000 clones; approximately 90% are singletons. This receptor was taken from a woman aged 18-35 years with acute or convalescent COVID-19. The chain employs TRBV23-1 and TRBJ2-1, with D possibly TRBD2 on 7 matching bases. Being an ORF, TRBV23-1 has a function that is uncertain. Specimen: peripheral blood. The CDR3 DNA sequence: TGCGCCAGCAGTCATCCTGGGGGGGCACCATTAAACAATGAGCAGTTCTTC. This gives the protein CASSHPGGAPLNNEQFF.